The 6 T cell receptor beta chains presented below share a single source sample, sequenced in a study of T cell repertoires in cytomegalovirus infection. Via MiXCR, TCRdb re-called the reads, giving one row per CDR3 protein. Found here are around 450,000 distinct CDR3 sequences, approximately 31% of them singletons; the top ten hold roughly an eighth. What was sequenced was PBMCs. These receptors originate from a human donor in good health (CMV status not recorded). Some clones in this sample may be carry-over from other donors' samples.

The CDR3 nucleotides read TGCAGTGCCCCAAATTTGGCGGGTGAAAAACTGTTTTTT. Its translation is CSAPNLAGEKLFF. V gene TRBV20-1 combines with J gene TRBJ1-4; unclear D gene. The CDR3 runs to 13 residues. V lost 6 bases to trimming and J lost 7 bases, with 15 bases between them. Per the germline V gene, CDR1 is DFQATT and CDR2 is SNEGSKA (reference sequence).

This clonotype was picked up many times. V and J are TRBV7-6 and TRBJ1-5, with unresolved D. Germline V CDR1 and CDR2: SGHVS, FNYEAQ. The CDR3 totals 15 residues. V lost 2 bases and J 0 bases, leaving 8 bases between the germline ends. The CDR3 here is CASSLSSHSNQPQHF. The CDR3 region has the DNA TGTGCCAGCAGCTTAAGTTCCCATAGCAATCAGCCCCAGCATTTT.

The chain is built from TRBV6-1 and TRBJ1-5; D gene uncertain. Germline assignment: CDR1 MNHNS and CDR2 SASEGT. The CDR3 runs 17 residues. V was shortened by 9 bases and J by 0 bases, with 21 bases between the two germline ends. DNA of the CDR3: TGTGCCAGTATTGCTTGGCGGAAGGCAGATAGCAATCAGCCCCAGCATTTT. It codes for CASIAWRKADSNQPQHF.

This clonotype appeared many times. This chain links TRBV6-5 with TRBJ1-4; possible D gene TRBD1, 6 bases. This CDR3 has 17 amino acids. Per germline, CDR1 MNHEY and CDR2 SVGAGI. The V gene lost 2 bases and the J gene lost 5 bases, with 18 bases spanning the gap. Written as DNA, the CDR3 is TGTGCCAGCAGTTACGACAGGAACAAAAACGGAAATGAAAAACTGTTTTTT. Protein sequence: CASSYDRNKNGNEKLFF.

Note on this clonotype: An end of the junction does not agree with germline; a read error may underlie this. V gene TRBV7-9 combines with J gene TRBJ1-2; 7 bases are shared with TRBD1. This CDR3 has 14 residues. In germline, CDR1 is SEHNR, CDR2 FQNEAQ (reference sequence). The CDR3 is CASSAGQSSYVYTF. As DNA, the CDR3 is TGTGCCAGCAGCGCGGGACAGTCCTCCTATGTCTACACCTTC.

The chain couples TRBV6-1 to TRBJ2-5, with a possible D match to TRBD1 (5 bases). The V gene lost 4 bases and the J gene lost 4 bases, with 10 bases spanning the gap. The CDR3 is 13 residues long. Germline-derived CDR1 and CDR2 are MNHNS and SASEGT. The CDR3: CASSGQKIETQYF. DNA of the CDR3: TGTGCCAGCAGTGGACAGAAGATAGAGACCCAGTACTTC.